What follows are 16 T cell receptor beta chains derived from one specimen sequenced in a study of Graves' ophthalmopathy and Graves' hyperthyroidism. Amplified material comprised TCR beta CDR3 regions derived from RNA transcripts. HTBI-primed RT-PCR formed the first round, and a multiplex PCR formed the second. TCRdb re-analysed the multiplex PCR reads in MiXCR, keeping a single row per CDR3 protein. The repertoire holds over a million distinct CDR3 sequences, with about 36% as singletons. Sequencing was carried out using peripheral blood or thyroid tissue (not recorded which). The receptors were sampled from an adult man with Graves' hyperthyroidism.

Ten or more counts support this clonotype. The chain couples TRBV10-3 to TRBJ2-7; tentative D call: TRBD1 (6 bases). This CDR3 spans 12 amino acids. CDR1 is ENHRY, CDR2 SYGVKD, per germline. V was clipped by 6 bases and J by 3 bases, with 9 bases between them. CDR3 region: CAIRGTRYEQYF. The CDR3 region has the DNA TGTGCCATCAGAGGGACACGCTACGAGCAGTACTTC.

A word on this clonotype: One end of the junction fails to match germline, which may point to a read error. This chain uses TRBV7-8 with TRBJ1-2; possibly TRBD1 for D (5 bases). The CDR3 sequence is 9 residues long. Germline V gene lookup returns CDR1 SGHVS and CDR2 FQNEAQ. CDR3 sequence (DNA): TGTGCCAGCACCGACCGGGGGAGCTTC. It codes for CASTDRGSF.

This clonotype has a count of ten or more. This rearrangement joins TRBV10-3 to TRBJ1-1, with D perhaps matching TRBD1 (5 bases). The CDR3 is 14 amino acids. Germline CDR1 and CDR2: ENHRY and SYGVKD. The germline V and J ends were trimmed by 4 bases and 1 base, with 10 bases remaining between them. CDR3 in amino acids: CAISGPGGNTEAFF. Here the CDR3 DNA reads TGTGCCATCAGTGGCCCCGGGGGGAACACTGAAGCTTTCTTT.

Ten or more counts support this clonotype. V and J are TRBV6-6 and TRBJ1-4; D perhaps matches TRBD1 (5 bases). Germline CDR1 reads MNHNY; CDR2 reads SVGAGI (reference sequence). The V end lost 11 bases, the J end lost 10 bases, and 20 bases lay between the germline ends. There are 13 residues in the CDR3. CDR3 sequence: CAVGRASGGKLFF. CDR3 DNA sequence: TGTGCCGTCGGCCGGGCCAGTGGGGGAAAACTGTTTTTT.

This clonotype was counted only a few times. A junction boundary mismatches the germline segment, possibly from a read error. The gene calls are TRBV7-9 and TRBJ1-1; TRBD1 matches 7 bases. CDR1 is SEHNR, CDR2 FQNEAQ, per germline (reference sequence). CDR3 size: 15 residues. In DNA form, the CDR3 reads TGCGCCAGCAGCCAAGACAGGGTTGGTTGGACTGAAGCTTTCTTT. Amino acid sequence: CASSQDRVGWTEAFF.

This clonotype appeared many times. The J gene is TRBJ2-7, the V gene TRBV29-1; D is possibly TRBD1 (5 bases). V lost 0 bases and J 0 bases, leaving 15 bases between the germline ends. The germline V gene encodes CDR1 SQVTM and CDR2 ANQGSEA. This CDR3 region has 16 residues. CDR3 nucleotides: TGCAGCGTTGAAGACCGGTCTGGGGCGACCTCCTACGAGCAGTACTTC. Its translation is CSVEDRSGATSYEQYF.

Many counts were recorded for this clonotype. The chain combines TRBV30 with TRBJ1-1; no definite D call. From germline, CDR1 is GTSNPN and CDR2 SVGIG (reference sequence). This CDR3 comprises 10 residues. V gave up 7 bases and J gave up 2 bases, with 5 bases separating them. CDR3 DNA sequence: TGTGCCTTGGATAACACTGAAGCTTTCTTT. It is translated as CALDNTEAFF.

V is TRBV29-1 and J is TRBJ1-3; D is ambiguous. Germline V gives CDR1 SQVTM, CDR2 ANQGSEA. The CDR3 covers 18 residues. Between the trimmed V and J ends, which lost 0 bases and 4 bases, there was a span of 22 bases. The CDR3 region is CSVEEARTDLIGGNTIYF. In nucleotides, the CDR3 is TGCAGCGTTGAAGAGGCAAGGACGGACTTAATTGGCGGAAACACCATATATTTT.

This clonotype has more than one count but fewer than ten. This sequence joins TRBV12-3 or TRBV12-4 and TRBJ1-1; a weak D match, TRBD1 (6 bases). Trimming stripped 1 base from V and 6 bases from J, with 15 bases between. The CDR3 covers 15 residues. CDR3 loop: CASSLVSGVSAEAFF. The CDR3 bases are TGTGCCAGCAGTTTAGTCTCAGGGGTTAGCGCTGAAGCTTTCTTT.

This clonotype came up many times. The J gene is TRBJ1-1, the V gene TRBV19, with D hard to call. V was cut by 0 bases and J by 0 bases, with 8 bases left in between. CDR3 length: 15 residues. Germline CDR1 reads LNHDA; CDR2 reads SQIVND (reference sequence). This CDR3 reads CASSIERAMNTEAFF. The CDR3 DNA reads TGTGCCAGTAGTATAGAAAGGGCTATGAACACTGAAGCTTTCTTT.

The chain has TRBV12-3 or TRBV12-4 and TRBJ1-1; D is uncertain. Trimming shortened V by 8 bases and J by 10 bases, and 17 bases separated the two germline ends. The CDR3 runs to 12 residues. DNA of the CDR3: TGTGCCAGCCGTGACCACGGAGACGGAGCTTTCTTT. Translation: CASRDHGDGAFF.

This clonotype was detected only a few times. This chain links TRBV4-3 with TRBJ1-3; possibly TRBD1 for D (5 bases). The CDR3 length is 15 residues. With 4 bases removed from V and 8 bases from J, the gap between germline ends came to 18 bases. Germline CDR1 and CDR2: LGHNA and YSLEER. The CDR3 loop is CASSRILGGEDTIYF. CDR3 DNA sequence: TGCGCCAGCAGCCGGATCCTCGGGGGGGAGGACACCATATATTTT.

Details on this clonotype: This likely comes from a read error, as the CDR3 has no conserved phenylalanine or tryptophan at its end. No DNA is shown, since the ends of the CDR3 on it are uncertain; the CDR3 is the one TCRdb lists. CDR3 in amino acids: CASSRRGY. The chain combines TRBV12-3 or TRBV12-4 with TRBJ1-1; TRBD1 is the table's D call and was not checked against the DNA. With termini counted, the CDR3 has 8 amino acids.

This clonotype has at least ten counts. This chain joins TRBV11-2 and TRBJ1-5; D not resolved. Germline CDR1 and CDR2: SGHAT and FQNNGV. This CDR3 contains 13 residues. V lost 4 bases to trimming and J lost 4 bases, with 8 bases between them. In nucleotides, the CDR3 is TGTGCCAGCAGCTCAAGCGGGAATCAGCCCCAGCATTTT. Its protein product is CASSSSGNQPQHF.

This clonotype was counted many times. This chain uses TRBV20-1 with TRBJ1-1; D gene ambiguous. CDR3 length: 13 amino acids. Trimming removed 6 bases at V and 4 bases at J, with 15 bases between. Germline V gives CDR1 DFQATT, CDR2 SNEGSKA (reference sequence). CDR3 residues: CSADEGSTTEAFF. CDR3 bases: TGCAGTGCGGATGAGGGAAGTACCACTGAAGCTTTCTTT.

Many counts were recorded for this clonotype. J is TRBJ2-5 and V is TRBV9; 8 bases agree with TRBD2. The CDR3 is made up of 14 amino acids. The germline gives CDR1 SGDLS, CDR2 YYNGEE. V lost 3 bases and J lost 1; bases outside the gene matches: 2. The CDR3 nucleotides are TGTGCCAGCAGCGCCCGGGGGGGCCAAGAGACCCAGTACTTC. It translates to CASSARGGQETQYF.